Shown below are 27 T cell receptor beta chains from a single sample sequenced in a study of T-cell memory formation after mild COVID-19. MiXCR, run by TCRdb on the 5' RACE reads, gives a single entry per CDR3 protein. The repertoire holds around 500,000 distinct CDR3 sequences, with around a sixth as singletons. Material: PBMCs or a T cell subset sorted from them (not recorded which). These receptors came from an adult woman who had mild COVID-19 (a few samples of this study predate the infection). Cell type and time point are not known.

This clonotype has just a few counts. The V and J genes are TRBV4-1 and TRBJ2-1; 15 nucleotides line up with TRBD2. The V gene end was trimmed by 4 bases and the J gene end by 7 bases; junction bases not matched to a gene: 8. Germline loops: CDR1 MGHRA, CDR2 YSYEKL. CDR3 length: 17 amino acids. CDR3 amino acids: CASSLLPGLAGGNEQFF. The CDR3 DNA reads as TGCGCCAGCAGCCTACTGCCGGGACTAGCGGGAGGTAATGAGCAGTTCTTC.

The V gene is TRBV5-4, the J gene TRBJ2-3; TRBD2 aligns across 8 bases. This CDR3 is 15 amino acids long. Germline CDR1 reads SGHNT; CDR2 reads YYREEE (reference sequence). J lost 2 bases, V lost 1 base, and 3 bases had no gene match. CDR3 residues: CASSLLAGLTDTQYF. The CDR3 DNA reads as TGTGCCAGCAGCTTGTTAGCGGGACTCACAGATACGCAGTATTTT.

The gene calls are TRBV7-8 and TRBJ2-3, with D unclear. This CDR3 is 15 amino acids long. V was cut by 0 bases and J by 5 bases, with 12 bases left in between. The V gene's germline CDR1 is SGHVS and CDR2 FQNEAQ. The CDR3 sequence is CASSLATLSQDTQYF. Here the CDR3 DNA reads TGTGCCAGCAGCTTAGCCACACTTTCGCAAGATACGCAGTATTTT.

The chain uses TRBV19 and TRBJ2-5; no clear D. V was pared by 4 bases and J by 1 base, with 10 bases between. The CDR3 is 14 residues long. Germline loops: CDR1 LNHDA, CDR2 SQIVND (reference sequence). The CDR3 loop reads CASSNDRAQETQYF. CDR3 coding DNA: TGTGCCAGTAGTAACGATCGGGCCCAAGAGACCCAGTACTTC.

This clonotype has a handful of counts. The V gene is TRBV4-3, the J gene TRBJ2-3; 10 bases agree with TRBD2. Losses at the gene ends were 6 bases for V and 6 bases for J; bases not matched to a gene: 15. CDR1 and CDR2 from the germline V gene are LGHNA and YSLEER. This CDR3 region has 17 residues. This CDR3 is CASRKELAGILGDTQYF. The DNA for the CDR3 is TGCGCCAGCAGAAAGGAACTAGCGGGAATCCTCGGGGATACGCAGTATTTT.

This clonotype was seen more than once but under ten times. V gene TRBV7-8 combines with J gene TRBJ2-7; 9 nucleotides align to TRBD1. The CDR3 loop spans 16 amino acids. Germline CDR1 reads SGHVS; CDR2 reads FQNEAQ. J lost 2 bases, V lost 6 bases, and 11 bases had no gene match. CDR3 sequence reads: CASRPFAGTGTYEQYF. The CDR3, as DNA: TGTGCCAGCAGACCCTTCGCCGGGACAGGGACCTACGAGCAGTACTTC. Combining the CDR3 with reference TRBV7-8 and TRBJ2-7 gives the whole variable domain GAGVSQSPRYKVAKRGQDVALRCDPISGHVSLFWYQQALGQGPEFLTYFQNEAQLDKSGLPSDRFFAERPEGSVSTLKIQRTQQEDSAVYLCASRPFAGTGTYEQYFGPGTRLTVT.

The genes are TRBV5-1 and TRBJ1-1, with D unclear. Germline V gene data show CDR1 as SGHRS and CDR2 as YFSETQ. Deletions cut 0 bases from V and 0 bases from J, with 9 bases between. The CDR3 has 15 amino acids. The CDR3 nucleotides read TGCGCCAGCAGCTTGGCCGGGATAATGAACACTGAAGCTTTCTTT. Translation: CASSLAGIMNTEAFF. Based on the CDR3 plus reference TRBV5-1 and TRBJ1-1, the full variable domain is KAGVTQTPRYLIKTRGQQVTLSCSPISGHRSVSWYQQTPGQGLQFLFEYFSETQRNKGNFPGRFSGRQFSNSRSEMNVSTLELGDSALYLCASSLAGIMNTEAFFGQGTRLTVV.

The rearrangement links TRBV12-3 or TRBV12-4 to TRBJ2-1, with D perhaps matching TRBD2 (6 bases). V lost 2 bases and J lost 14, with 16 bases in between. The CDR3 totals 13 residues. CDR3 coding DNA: TGTGCCAGCAGTTTAAAGGCGGGACTTCAAGAGTTCTTC. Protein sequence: CASSLKAGLQEFF.

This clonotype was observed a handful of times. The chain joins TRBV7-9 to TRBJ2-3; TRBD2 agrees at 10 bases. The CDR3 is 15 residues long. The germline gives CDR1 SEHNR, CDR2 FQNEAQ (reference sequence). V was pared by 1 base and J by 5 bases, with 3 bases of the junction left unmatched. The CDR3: CASSLVLAGEDTQYF. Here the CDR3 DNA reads TGTGCCAGCAGCTTAGTCCTAGCGGGGGAAGATACGCAGTATTTT.

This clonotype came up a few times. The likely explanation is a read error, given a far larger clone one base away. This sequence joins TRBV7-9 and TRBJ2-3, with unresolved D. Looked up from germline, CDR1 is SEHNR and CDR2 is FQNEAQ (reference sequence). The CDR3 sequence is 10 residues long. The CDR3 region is CAGSADTQYF. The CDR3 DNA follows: TGTGCCGGCAGCGCGGATACGCAGTATTTT. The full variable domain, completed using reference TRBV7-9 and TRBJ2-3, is DTGVSQNPRHKITKRGQNVTFRCDPISEHNRLYWYRQTLGQGPEFLTYFQNEAQLEKSRLLSDRFSAERPKGSFSTLEIQRTEQGDSAMYLCAGSADTQYFGPGTRLTVL.

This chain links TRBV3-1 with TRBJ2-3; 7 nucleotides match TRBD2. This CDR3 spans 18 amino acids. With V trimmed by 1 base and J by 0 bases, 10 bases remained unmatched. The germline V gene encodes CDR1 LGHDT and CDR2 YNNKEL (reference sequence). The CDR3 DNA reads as TGTGCCAGCAGCCAAGGCCGTCGGCGGGGACTAAGCACAGATACGCAGTATTTT. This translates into CASSQGRRRGLSTDTQYF.

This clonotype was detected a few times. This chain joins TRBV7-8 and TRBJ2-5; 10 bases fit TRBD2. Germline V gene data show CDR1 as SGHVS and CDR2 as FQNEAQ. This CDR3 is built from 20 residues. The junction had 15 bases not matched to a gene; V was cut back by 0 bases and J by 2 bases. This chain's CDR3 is CASSLATPAGGRSPQETQYF. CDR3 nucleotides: TGTGCCAGCAGCTTAGCGACCCCAGCGGGGGGGCGGTCGCCTCAAGAGACCCAGTACTTC.

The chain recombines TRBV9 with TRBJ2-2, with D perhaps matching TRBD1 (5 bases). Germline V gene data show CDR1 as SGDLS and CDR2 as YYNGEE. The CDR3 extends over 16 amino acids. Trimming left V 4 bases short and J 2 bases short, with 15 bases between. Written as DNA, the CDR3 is TGTGCCAGCAGCCCTGAAACGGACAAAAACACCGGGGAGCTGTTTTTT. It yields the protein CASSPETDKNTGELFF.

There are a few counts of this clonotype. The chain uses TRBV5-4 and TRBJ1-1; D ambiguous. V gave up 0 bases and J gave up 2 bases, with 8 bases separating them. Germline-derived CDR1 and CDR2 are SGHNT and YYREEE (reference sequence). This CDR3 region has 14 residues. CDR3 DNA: TGTGCCAGCAGCTTGGAGGCAGGAAACACTGAAGCTTTCTTT. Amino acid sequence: CASSLEAGNTEAFF. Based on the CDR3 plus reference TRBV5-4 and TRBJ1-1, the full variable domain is ETGVTQSPTHLIKTRGQQVTLRCSSQSGHNTVSWYQQALGQGPQFIFQYYREEENGRGNFPPRFSGLQFPNYSSELNVNALELDDSALYLCASSLEAGNTEAFFGQGTRLTVV.

CDR3: CASSQFRDSEAGNTIYF. The CDR3 nucleotides read TGCGCCAGCAGCCAATTCCGGGACAGTGAAGCTGGAAACACCATATATTTT. This chain uses TRBV4-1 with TRBJ1-3, with 7 bases that match TRBD1. There are 17 residues in the CDR3. V gave up 2 bases and J gave up 2 bases; unmatched junction bases: 9. Germline loops: CDR1 MGHRA, CDR2 YSYEKL.

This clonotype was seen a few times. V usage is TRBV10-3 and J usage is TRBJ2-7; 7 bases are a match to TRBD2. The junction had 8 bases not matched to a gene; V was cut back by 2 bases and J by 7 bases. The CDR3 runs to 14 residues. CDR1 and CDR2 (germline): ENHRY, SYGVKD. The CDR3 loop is CAISEGEGRWEQYF. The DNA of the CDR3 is TGTGCCATCAGTGAGGGGGAGGGCCGTTGGGAGCAGTACTTC.

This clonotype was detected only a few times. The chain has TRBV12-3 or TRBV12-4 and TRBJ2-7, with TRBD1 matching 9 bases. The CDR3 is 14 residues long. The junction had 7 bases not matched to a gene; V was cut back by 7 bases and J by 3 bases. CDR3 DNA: TGTGCCAGCACCTGGACAGGGGTCGACTACGAGCAGTACTTC. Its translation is CASTWTGVDYEQYF.

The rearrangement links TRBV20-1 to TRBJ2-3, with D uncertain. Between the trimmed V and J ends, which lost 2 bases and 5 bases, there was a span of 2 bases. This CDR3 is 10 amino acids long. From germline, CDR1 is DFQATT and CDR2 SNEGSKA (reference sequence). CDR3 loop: CSARKDTQYF. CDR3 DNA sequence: TGCAGTGCTAGAAAAGATACGCAGTATTTT.

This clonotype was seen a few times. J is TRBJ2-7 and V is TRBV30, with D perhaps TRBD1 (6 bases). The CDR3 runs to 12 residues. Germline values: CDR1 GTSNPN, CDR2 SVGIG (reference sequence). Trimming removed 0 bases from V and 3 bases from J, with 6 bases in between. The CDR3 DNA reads TGTGCCTGGAGTGTGACAGGCTACGAGCAGTACTTC. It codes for CAWSVTGYEQYF.

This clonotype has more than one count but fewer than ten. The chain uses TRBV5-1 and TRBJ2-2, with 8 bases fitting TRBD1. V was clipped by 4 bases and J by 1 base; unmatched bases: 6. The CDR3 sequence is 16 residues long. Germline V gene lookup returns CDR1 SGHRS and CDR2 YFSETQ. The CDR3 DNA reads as TGCGCCAGCAGCCCCTTAGACAGGGGGAACACCGGGGAGCTGTTTTTT. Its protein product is CASSPLDRGNTGELFF.

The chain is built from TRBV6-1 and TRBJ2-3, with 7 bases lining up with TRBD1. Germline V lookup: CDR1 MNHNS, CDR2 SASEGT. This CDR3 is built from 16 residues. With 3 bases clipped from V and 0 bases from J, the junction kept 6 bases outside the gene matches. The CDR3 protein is CASSDYRGSSTDTQYF. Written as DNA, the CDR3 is TGTGCCAGCAGTGACTACAGGGGATCTAGCACAGATACGCAGTATTTT.

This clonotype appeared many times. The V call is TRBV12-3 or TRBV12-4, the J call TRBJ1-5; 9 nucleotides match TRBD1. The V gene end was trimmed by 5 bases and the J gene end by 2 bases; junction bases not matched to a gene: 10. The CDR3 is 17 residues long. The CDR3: CASSKMTGGFGNQPQHF. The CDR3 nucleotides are TGTGCCAGCAGTAAAATGACAGGGGGATTTGGCAATCAGCCCCAGCATTTT.

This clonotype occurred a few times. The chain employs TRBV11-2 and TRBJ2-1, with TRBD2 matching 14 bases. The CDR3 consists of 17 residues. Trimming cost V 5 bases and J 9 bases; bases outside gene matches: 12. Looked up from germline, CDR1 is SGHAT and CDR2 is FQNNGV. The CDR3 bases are TGTGCCAGCAGCGGCTTTTCGACTAGCGGGAGGGCCATTGAGCAGTTCTTC. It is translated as CASSGFSTSGRAIEQFF.

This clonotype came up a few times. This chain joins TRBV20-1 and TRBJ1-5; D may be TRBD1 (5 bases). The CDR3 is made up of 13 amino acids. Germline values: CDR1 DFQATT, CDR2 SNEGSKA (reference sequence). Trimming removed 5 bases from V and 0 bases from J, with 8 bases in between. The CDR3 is CSASTASNQPQHF. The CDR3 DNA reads TGCAGTGCTTCGACAGCTAGCAATCAGCCCCAGCATTTT.

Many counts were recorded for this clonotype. CDR3 coding DNA: TGTGCCAGCAGTTTAAAGGGCACCGGGGAGCTGTTTTTT. It encodes CASSLKGTGELFF. This rearrangement joins TRBV12-3 or TRBV12-4 to TRBJ2-2; D is ambiguous. The V and J ends lost 2 bases and 4 bases respectively, with 5 bases between them. There are 13 residues in the CDR3.

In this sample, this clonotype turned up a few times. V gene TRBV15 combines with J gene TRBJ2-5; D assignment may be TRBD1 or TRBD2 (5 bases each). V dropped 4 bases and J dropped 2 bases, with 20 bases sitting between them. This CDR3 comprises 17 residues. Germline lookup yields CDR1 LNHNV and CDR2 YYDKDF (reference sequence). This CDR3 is CATSTKRGRTQQETQYF. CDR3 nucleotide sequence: TGTGCCACCAGCACAAAGAGGGGTAGGACACAACAAGAGACCCAGTACTTC.

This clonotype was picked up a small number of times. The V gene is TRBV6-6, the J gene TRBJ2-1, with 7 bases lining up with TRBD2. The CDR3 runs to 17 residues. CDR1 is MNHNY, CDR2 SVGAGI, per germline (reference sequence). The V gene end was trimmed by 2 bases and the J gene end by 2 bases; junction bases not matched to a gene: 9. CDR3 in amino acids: CASSYPASGVPYNEQFF. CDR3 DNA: TGTGCCAGCAGTTACCCGGCTAGCGGAGTGCCCTACAATGAGCAGTTCTTC.